The next 18 T cell receptor beta chains were all read from a single sample in a study of T cells in Graves' hyperthyroidism and ophthalmopathy. TCR beta CDR3 regions were amplified from RNA. Initially, a first-round RT-PCR of the TCR CDR3 employed the HTBI primer set. MiXCR, applied by TCRdb to the multiplex PCR reads, yields one record per CDR3 protein. The sample yields more than 500,000 distinct CDR3 sequences, roughly 16% seen once. The sample was blood. The origin of the receptors is a woman aged 25 to 39 with Graves' hyperthyroidism.

Ten or more counts support this clonotype. The rearrangement uses TRBV12-3 or TRBV12-4 and TRBJ2-7; 8 bases match TRBD1. The V segment lost 6 bases and the J segment 0 bases; nucleotides outside the gene matches: 1. CDR3 size: 13 residues. The CDR3 region has the DNA TGTGCCAGCAGGGGACAGGTCTCCTACGAGCAGTACTTC. Translating it yields CASRGQVSYEQYF.

As concerns this clonotype: This may be a read error: a much more frequent sequence differs by one nucleotide. In DNA form, the CDR3 reads TGTGCTAGTGGTCCCGGGACAGAGGCTATAATTAGCACAGATACGCAGTATTTT. Translating it yields CASGPGTEAIISTDTQYF. The V call is TRBV12-5, the J call TRBJ2-3; 7 nucleotides match TRBD1. The CDR3 extends over 18 amino acids. Trimming at V came to 5 bases and at J to 0 bases, leaving 14 bases not matched to a gene. CDR1 is LGHNT and CDR2 is FRNRAP in the germline V gene.

CDR3 bases: TGCAGTGCTAGTATCCCTAGCACAGATACGCAGTATTTT. Protein sequence: CSASIPSTDTQYF. The genes are TRBV20-1 and TRBJ2-3, with unresolved D. V was trimmed by 3 bases and J by 0 bases, leaving 7 bases between them. CDR1 and CDR2 (germline): DFQATT, SNEGSKA (reference sequence). The CDR3 loop spans 13 amino acids.

This clonotype has ten or more counts. The CDR3 DNA sequence: TGTGCCAGCAGCTCCTTAGCGACCCGACACAATGAGCAGTTCTTC. Protein: CASSSLATRHNEQFF. The chain links TRBV7-9 to TRBJ2-1, with D possibly TRBD2 on 5 matching bases. Trimming took off 4 bases at V and 5 bases at J, with 15 bases between the two ends. Germline V gene data show CDR1 as SEHNR and CDR2 as FQNEAQ (reference sequence). The CDR3 has 15 residues.

The sample holds a few counts of this clonotype. The rearrangement uses TRBV19 and TRBJ2-5; TRBD2 aligns across 7 bases. CDR3 length: 16 residues. V was pared by 4 bases and J by 0 bases, with 8 bases of the junction left unmatched. Germline lookup yields CDR1 LNHDA and CDR2 SQIVND (reference sequence). CDR3: CASSNSAGTYQETQYF. The DNA for the CDR3 is TGTGCCAGTAGTAACTCAGCGGGGACGTACCAAGAGACCCAGTACTTC.

At least ten counts were recorded for this clonotype. The chain uses TRBV18 and TRBJ2-1, with D perhaps matching TRBD2 (5 bases). Trimming took 3 bases from V and 5 from J, leaving 14 bases between them. Germline V gives CDR1 KGHSH, CDR2 LQKENI. The CDR3 consists of 15 residues. CDR3: CASSPPSGTHNEQFF. The DNA for the CDR3 is TGTGCCAGCTCACCTCCCTCGGGAACCCACAATGAGCAGTTCTTC.

This clonotype was detected ten times or more. The chain couples TRBV20-1 to TRBJ2-3; 11 bases align to TRBD2. The CDR3 has 16 residues. With V trimmed by 1 base and J by 4 bases, 7 bases remained unmatched. In germline, CDR1 is DFQATT, CDR2 SNEGSKA (reference sequence). The CDR3 region has the DNA TGCAGTGCTAGAGTGGTAGCGGGAGGGCCCTCAGATACGCAGTATTTT. It encodes CSARVVAGGPSDTQYF.

This clonotype was observed a few times. V and J are TRBV30 and TRBJ2-7; 7 bases line up with TRBD1. Germline CDR1 GTSNPN, CDR2 SVGIG (reference sequence). This CDR3 comprises 14 residues. The trim removed 7 bases at V and 0 bases at J, leaving 9 bases unmatched. CDR3 region: CALRPGQSSYEQYF. CDR3 coding DNA: TGTGCCTTACGACCGGGACAGTCCTCCTACGAGCAGTACTTC.

In this sample, this clonotype turned up many times. The genes are TRBV27 and TRBJ2-3; D is possibly TRBD1 (6 bases). The CDR3 is 18 residues long. CDR1 and CDR2 (germline): MNHEY, SMNVEV (reference sequence). V was trimmed by 4 bases and J by 6 bases, leaving 26 bases between them. The CDR3 is CASSSDLGPSGGMDTQYF. In DNA form, the CDR3 reads TGTGCCAGCAGTTCAGATTTGGGACCTAGTGGGGGCATGGATACGCAGTATTTT.

This clonotype was seen repeatedly, ten times or more. The chain is built from TRBV6-2 or TRBV6-3 and TRBJ2-1; weak D call: TRBD2 (6 bases). V lost 10 bases and J lost 4, with 17 bases in between. The CDR3 extends over 14 amino acids. The germline V gene has CDR1 MNHEY and CDR2 SVGEGT. CDR3 residues: CATALRGVYNEQFF. As DNA, the CDR3 is TGTGCCACCGCCTTACGCGGGGTATACAATGAGCAGTTCTTC.

This clonotype was seen only a few times. The chain has TRBV6-2 or TRBV6-3 and TRBJ1-5; perhaps TRBD1 as D (5 bases). The CDR3 covers 20 residues. The V gene lost 6 bases and the J gene lost 0 bases, with 27 bases spanning the gap. Germline-derived CDR1 and CDR2 are MNHEY and SVGEGT. As DNA, the CDR3 is TGTGCCAGCAGAAGGTTGTTGGGGGGAAAGTCGGTCGGTAGCAATCAGCCCCAGCATTTT. It encodes CASRRLLGGKSVGSNQPQHF.

This chain connects TRBV29-1 to TRBJ2-3; 13 bases match TRBD2. The germline V gene encodes CDR1 SQVTM and CDR2 ANQGSEA. This CDR3 comprises 16 residues. V shed 1 base, J shed 3 bases, and the junction held 4 bases outside the gene matches. The CDR3 DNA reads TGCAGCGTTGAAGGGACTAGCGGGAGCTGGACAGATACGCAGTATTTT. Protein: CSVEGTSGSWTDTQYF.

This clonotype was observed many times. The rearrangement joins TRBV28 to TRBJ2-3, with 9 bases matching TRBD2. The CDR3 has 15 residues. Trimming cost V 5 bases and J 3 bases; bases outside gene matches: 6. CDR1 MDHEN and CDR2 SYDVKM come from the germline V gene. The CDR3 DNA reads TGTGCCAGCAGTCAAAGCGGGAGGTTAACAGATACGCAGTATTTT. The encoded protein is CASSQSGRLTDTQYF.

In its sample, this clonotype was seen many times. The chain uses TRBV12-3 or TRBV12-4 and TRBJ2-1, with 9 bases matching TRBD2. V dropped 3 bases and J dropped 7; count of bases not matched to a gene: 19. The CDR3 is 19 residues long. In DNA form, the CDR3 reads TGTGCCAGCAGTTTCTGGTGGCTAGCGGGACATCCTTGGAGAAATGAGCAGTTCTTC. It codes for CASSFWWLAGHPWRNEQFF.

This clonotype was detected many times. V usage is TRBV28 and J usage is TRBJ2-7; D is unresolved. CDR3 length: 17 residues. Trimming left V 1 base short and J 0 bases short, with 16 bases between. Germline CDR1 and CDR2: MDHEN and SYDVKM. In DNA, the CDR3 is TGTGCCAGCAGTTTATCGCCCCGTCTAAGGAGCTCCTACGAGCAGTACTTC. Translating it yields CASSLSPRLRSSYEQYF.

This clonotype has a count of ten or more. The chain couples TRBV5-5 to TRBJ1-1; no reliable D call. The germline V gene encodes CDR1 SGHKS and CDR2 YYEKEE (reference sequence). CDR3 length equals 16 residues. Trimming shortened V by 6 bases and J by 1 base, and 19 bases separated the two germline ends. The CDR3 spells CASTGSRSAPNTEAFF. For the CDR3, the DNA is TGTGCCAGCACCGGGTCCCGGAGTGCCCCGAACACTGAAGCTTTCTTT.

Comment on this clonotype: At one of its ends the junction is not consistent with the germline gene, which may arise from a read error. The chain's CDR3 is CASRDSNNEQFF. CDR3 sequence (DNA): TGTGCCAGCAGGGACTCCAACAATGAGCAGTTCTTC. This chain connects TRBV27 to TRBJ2-1, with D perhaps matching TRBD2 (5 bases). CDR3 length: 12 amino acids. Germline-derived CDR1 and CDR2 are MNHEY and SMNVEV (reference sequence).

This clonotype was recorded at least ten times. V is TRBV24-1 and J is TRBJ2-2, with D perhaps TRBD1 (6 bases). The CDR3 extends over 21 amino acids. The V end lost 3 bases, the J end lost 0 bases, and 25 bases lay between the germline ends. The germline gives CDR1 KGHDR, CDR2 SFDVKD. CDR3 DNA: TGTGCCACCAGTGATACCACCGGGACACACTTTTTTCTTTCGAACACCGGGGAGCTGTTTTTT. This translates into CATSDTTGTHFFLSNTGELFF.